Listed below are T cell receptor beta chains from one sample, sequenced in a study of T cell repertoires in cytomegalovirus infection. Their recognized antigens are unknown. TCRdb redid the calling of the reads with MiXCR, one entry per CDR3 protein. Among around 360,000 distinct CDR3 sequences listed, about 35% were seen once. Here the sequenced sample was cultured PBMCs, taken from culture after CMV antigen stimulation. These receptors were taken from a human donor in good health (CMV status not recorded). Some clones in this sample may be carry-over from other donors' samples. Each CDR3 is given with its conserved first and last residue. D genes are given only for firm matches. A row's size may be missing; if present it is once, few, many or a size class.

clone size	D gene	J gene	V gene	CDR3 DNA	CDR3 protein
-	TRBD2	TRBJ2-2	TRBV7-3	TGTGCCAGCAGCCCTACTAGCGATCTCACCGGGGAGCTGTTTTTT	CASSPTSDLTGELFF
few	-	TRBJ2-7	TRBV7-2	TGTGCCAGCAGCTCCACCCTCGGCGCCTCCTACGAGCAGTACTTC	CASSSTLGASYEQYF
-	-	TRBJ1-5	TRBV12-3/TRBV12-4	TGTGCCAGCAGCCAGTCCCCGGGAGCCCAGCATTTT	CASSQSPGAQHF
few	-	TRBJ2-7	TRBV7-6	TGTGCCAGCAGCTTAGGTTCGGGATTCTACGAGCAGTACTTC	CASSLGSGFYEQYF
-	TRBD2	TRBJ2-5	TRBV4-1	TGCGCCAGCAGCCAAGTAGGCCTAGCGGGAAAAGAGACCCAGTACTTC	CASSQVGLAGKETQYF
-	-	TRBJ1-1	TRBV6-2/TRBV6-3	TGTGCCGCCCGGGGGCCGAACACTGAAGCTTTCTTT	CAARGPNTEAFF
-	TRBD2	TRBJ2-3	TRBV10-3	TGTGCCATCAGTGAATCTTTAGCGGGAGTTACCACAGATACGCAGTATTTT	CAISESLAGVTTDTQYF
-	-	TRBJ2-2	TRBV7-6	TGTGCTAGCAGCTTAGCACAGACGGGCACCGGGGAGCTGTTTTTT	CASSLAQTGTGELFF
-	-	TRBJ1-2	TRBV19	TGTGCCAGTAGAGTGTGGCAGGGTAACTATGGCTACACCTTC	CASRVWQGNYGYTF
few	-	TRBJ2-5	TRBV28	TGTGCCAGCAGCCCACCAGGGTGGGAAGAGACCCAGTACTTC	CASSPPGWEETQYF
many	TRBD2	TRBJ2-7	TRBV6-2/TRBV6-3	TGTGCCAGCAGGCCCGGGGGGGCCTACGAGCAGTACTTC	CASRPGGAYEQYF
-	-	TRBJ2-4	TRBV20-1	TGCAGTGCCACGACAGACATTCAGTACTTC	CSATTDIQYF
-	-	TRBJ2-2	TRBV4-1	TGCGCCAGCAGCCAAGAGCAAGGGTCTTCATCGAACACCGGGGAGCTGTTTTTT	CASSQEQGSSSNTGELFF
few	-	TRBJ1-5	TRBV2	TGTGCCAGCAGTGATGGCCCCCCGTGGAATCAGCCCCAGCATTTT	CASSDGPPWNQPQHF
-	TRBD1	TRBJ1-5	TRBV12-3/TRBV12-4	TGTGCCAGCAGGCCGGGACAGGGTGGTTATCAGCCCCAGCATTTT	CASRPGQGGYQPQHF
many	-	TRBJ2-2	TRBV7-6	TGTGCCAGCAGCCCCGTGGCCGGGGAGCTGTTTTTT	CASSPVAGELFF
once	TRBD2	TRBJ2-3	TRBV6-2/TRBV6-3	TGTGCCAGCAGCGCCGCATTTCAACTAGCGACAGATACGCAGTATTTT	CASSAAFQLATDTQYF